Listed below are T cell receptor beta chains from one sample, sequenced in a study of T cells after yellow fever vaccination. TCRdb re-called the 5' RACE reads through MiXCR, storing one row per CDR3 protein. The sample consists of about 220,000 distinct CDR3 sequences, around 3.1% of them appearing once. This specimen consisted of CD4+ T cells sorted from PBMCs, obtained 10 days after the yellow fever booster vaccination. The receptors derive from a man between 18 and 29 years old who received the YFV17D yellow fever vaccine. The CDR3 runs from the conserved cysteine through the conserved F or W. The D gene is left open where the match is weak. Expanded clones are given a class, and other clones once, few, many or no size at all.

D gene,clone size,V gene,J gene,CDR3 DNA,CDR3 protein
NA,NA,TRBV5-5,TRBJ1-2,TGTGCCAGCAGCTTGATCGGGGTCGGCTACACCTTC,CASSLIGVGYTF
TRBD1,many,TRBV6-4,TRBJ1-2,TGTGCCAGCAGTTCCCAGACAGGGACTTCTGGCTACACCTTC,CASSSQTGTSGYTF
NA,NA,TRBV27,TRBJ2-7,TGTGCCAGCAGTTTAATGCGGTCAGCTCCCGAGCAGTACTTC,CASSLMRSAPEQYF
NA,many,TRBV28,TRBJ2-1,TGTGCCAGCAGTTCCCACAATGAGCAGTTCTTC,CASSSHNEQFF
NA,NA,TRBV5-1,TRBJ1-3,TGCGCCAGCAGTGGAGCCAACTCTGGAAACACCATATATTTT,CASSGANSGNTIYF
NA,few,TRBV18,TRBJ1-2,TGTGCCAGCTCACCGTGGGGGGCCTATGGCTACACCTTC,CASSPWGAYGYTF
TRBD1,few,TRBV12-3/TRBV12-4,TRBJ2-1,TGTGCCAGCAGTGTCGGGACAGGATCCTACAATGAGCAGTTCTTC,CASSVGTGSYNEQFF
NA,NA,TRBV25-1,TRBJ1-2,TGTGCCAGCAGTGAATATCGGAAGGATAACTATGGCTACACCTTC,CASSEYRKDNYGYTF
NA,few,TRBV20-1,TRBJ2-1,TGCAGTGCTAGAGATACAGCGGCGGCCTACAATGAGCAGTTCTTC,CSARDTAAAYNEQFF
NA,few,TRBV30,TRBJ1-2,TGTGCCTGGTATGGTGGGGCTGGGGGCTACACCTTC,CAWYGGAGGYTF
NA,NA,TRBV6-1,TRBJ2-4,TGTGCCAGCAGTGAAGGGCTCACCTTAGCCAAAAACATTCAGTACTTC,CASSEGLTLAKNIQYF
NA,many,TRBV7-2,TRBJ1-1,TGTGCCAGCAGCTTAGCCGGCCGGGGTGAAGCTTTCTTT,CASSLAGRGEAFF
NA,few,TRBV7-2,TRBJ2-7,TGTGCCAGCAGCCAATTCGGGACAAGTCTCGAGCAGTACTTC,CASSQFGTSLEQYF
NA,few,TRBV28,TRBJ2-1,TGTGCCAGCAGTTTTCGACCCGCGACTGAGCAGTTCTTC,CASSFRPATEQFF
TRBD2,NA,TRBV7-2,TRBJ2-5,TGTGCCAGCAGCCGGCCCCGCACCGGGACTAGCGGGACCCAAGAGACCCAGTACTTC,CASSRPRTGTSGTQETQYF
TRBD1,many,TRBV5-1,TRBJ1-1,TGCGCCAGCAGACGACAGGGCTTGAACACTGAAGCTTTCTTT,CASRRQGLNTEAFF
TRBD2,few,TRBV7-2,TRBJ2-3,TGTGCCAGCAGCTTAGCACCCGGGACTACCCACACAGATACGCAGTATTTT,CASSLAPGTTHTDTQYF
NA,NA,TRBV7-2,TRBJ2-4,TGTGCCAGCAGCTTAGTAGGAGCTTTTCCGGTCCCAGGGGAAGGAAACATTCAGTACTTC,CASSLVGAFPVPGEGNIQYF
TRBD2,many,TRBV6-6,TRBJ2-5,TGTGCCAGCAGTTTGGGGGGACTAGGAGCGGGCGAGACCCAGTACTTC,CASSLGGLGAGETQYF
NA,NA,TRBV19,TRBJ2-7,TGTGCCAGTAGTATAGGGACTTCTCTCTCCTACGAGCAGTACTTC,CASSIGTSLSYEQYF
NA,many,TRBV20-1,TRBJ2-3,TGCAGTGCTTACCATCAGGGGACAGATACGCAGTATTTT,CSAYHQGTDTQYF
TRBD2,few,TRBV24-1,TRBJ2-1,TGTGCCACCAGTGATTACAGCGGGGGGTCCCCCGAGCAGTTCTTC,CATSDYSGGSPEQFF
NA,NA,TRBV6-5,TRBJ2-5,TGTGCCAGCAGTTATGGCAAGCTGGCGACGACCCAGTACTTC,CASSYGKLATTQYF
NA,NA,TRBV12-3/TRBV12-4,TRBJ2-1,TGTGCCAGCAGTTTATTTTATGAGCAGTTCTTC,CASSLFYEQFF
TRBD1,many,TRBV20-1,TRBJ2-1,TGCAGTGCTAACCCTCCCCGAGGGGGCCTATATGAGCAGTTCTTC,CSANPPRGGLYEQFF
NA,many,TRBV6-5,TRBJ1-6,TGTGCCAGCAGTAAGGACGTCTCCTATAATTCACCCCTCCACTTT,CASSKDVSYNSPLHF
TRBD2,many,TRBV20-1,TRBJ2-3,TGCAGTGCCTGCACTAGCGGGGGAACAGATACGCAGTATTTT,CSACTSGGTDTQYF